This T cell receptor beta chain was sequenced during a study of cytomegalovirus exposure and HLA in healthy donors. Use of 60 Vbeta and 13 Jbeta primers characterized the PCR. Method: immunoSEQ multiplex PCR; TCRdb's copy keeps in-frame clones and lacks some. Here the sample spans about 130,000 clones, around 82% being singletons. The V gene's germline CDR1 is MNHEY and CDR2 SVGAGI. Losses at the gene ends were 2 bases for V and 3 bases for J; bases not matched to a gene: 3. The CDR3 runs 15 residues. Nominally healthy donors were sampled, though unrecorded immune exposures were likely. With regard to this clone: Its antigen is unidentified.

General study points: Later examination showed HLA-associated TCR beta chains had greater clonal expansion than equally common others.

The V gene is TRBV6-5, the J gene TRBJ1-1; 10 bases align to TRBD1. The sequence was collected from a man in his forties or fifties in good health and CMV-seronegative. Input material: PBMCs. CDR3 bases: TGTGCCAGCAGTTACCGGGACAGGGGTCACACTGAAGCTTTCTTT. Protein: CASSYRDRGHTEAFF.